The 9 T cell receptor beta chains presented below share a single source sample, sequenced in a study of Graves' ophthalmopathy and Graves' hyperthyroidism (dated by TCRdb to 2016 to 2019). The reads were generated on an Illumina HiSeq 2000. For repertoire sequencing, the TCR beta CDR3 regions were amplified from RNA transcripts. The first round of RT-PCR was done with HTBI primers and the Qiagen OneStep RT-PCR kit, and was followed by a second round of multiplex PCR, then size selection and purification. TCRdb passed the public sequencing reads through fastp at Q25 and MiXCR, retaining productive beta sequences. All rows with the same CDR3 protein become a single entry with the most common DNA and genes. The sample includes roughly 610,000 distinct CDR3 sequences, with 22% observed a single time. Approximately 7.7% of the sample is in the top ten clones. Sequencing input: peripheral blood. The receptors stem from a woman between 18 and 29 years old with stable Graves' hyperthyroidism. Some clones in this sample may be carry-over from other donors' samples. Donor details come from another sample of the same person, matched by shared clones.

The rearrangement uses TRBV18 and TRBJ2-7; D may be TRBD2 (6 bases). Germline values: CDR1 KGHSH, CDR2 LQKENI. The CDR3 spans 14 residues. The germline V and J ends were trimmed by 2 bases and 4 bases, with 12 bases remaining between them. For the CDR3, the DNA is TGTGCCAGCTCACCAATGGAGGGACCTTACGAGCAGTACTTC. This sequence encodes CASSPMEGPYEQYF.

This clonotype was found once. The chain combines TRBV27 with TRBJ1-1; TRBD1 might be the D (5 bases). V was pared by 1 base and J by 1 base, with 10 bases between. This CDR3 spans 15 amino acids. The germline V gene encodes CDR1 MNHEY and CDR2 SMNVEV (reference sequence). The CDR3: CASSLLQAENTEAFF. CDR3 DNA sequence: TGTGCCAGCAGTTTATTACAGGCTGAGAACACTGAAGCTTTCTTT.

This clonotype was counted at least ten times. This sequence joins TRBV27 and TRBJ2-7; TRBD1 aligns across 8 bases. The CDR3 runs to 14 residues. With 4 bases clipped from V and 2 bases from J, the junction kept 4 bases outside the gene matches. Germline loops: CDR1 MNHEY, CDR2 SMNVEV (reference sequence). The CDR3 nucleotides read TGTGCCAGCAGTTGGTCAGGGGGCCCCTACGAGCAGTACTTC. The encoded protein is CASSWSGGPYEQYF.

The CDR3 is CASSPRPAFF. CDR3 coding DNA: TGTGCCAGCAGCCCCCGGCCAGCTTTCTTT. The J gene is TRBJ1-1, the V gene TRBV9, with no clear D. V gave up 4 bases and J gave up 10 bases, with 8 bases separating them. The CDR3 length is 10 residues. Germline CDR1 SGDLS, CDR2 YYNGEE.

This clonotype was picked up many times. This chain's CDR3 is CSAASGSPSNQPQHF. CDR3 bases: TGCAGTGCTGCATCAGGGTCGCCTAGCAATCAGCCCCAGCATTTT. J is TRBJ1-5 and V is TRBV20-1, with D possibly TRBD1 on 5 matching bases. The CDR3 sequence is 15 residues long. V gave up 5 bases and J gave up 0 bases, with 14 bases separating them. Germline loops: CDR1 DFQATT, CDR2 SNEGSKA (reference sequence).

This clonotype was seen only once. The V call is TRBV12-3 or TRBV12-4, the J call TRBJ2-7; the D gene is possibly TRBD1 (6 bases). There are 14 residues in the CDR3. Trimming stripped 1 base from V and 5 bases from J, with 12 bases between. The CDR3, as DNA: TGTGCCAGCAGTTTAGGGGGCAGGGGCCACGAGCAGTACTTC. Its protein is CASSLGGRGHEQYF.

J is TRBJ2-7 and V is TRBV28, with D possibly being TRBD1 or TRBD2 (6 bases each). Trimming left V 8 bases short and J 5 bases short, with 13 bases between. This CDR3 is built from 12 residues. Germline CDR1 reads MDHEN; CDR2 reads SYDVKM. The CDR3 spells CASRGGLDEQYF. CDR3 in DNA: TGTGCCAGCCGTGGGGGGCTCGACGAGCAGTACTTC.

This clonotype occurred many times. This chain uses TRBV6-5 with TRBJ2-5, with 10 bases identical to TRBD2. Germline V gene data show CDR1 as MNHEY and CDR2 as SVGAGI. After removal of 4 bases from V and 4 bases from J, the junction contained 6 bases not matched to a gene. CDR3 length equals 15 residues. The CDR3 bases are TGTGCCAGCAGTTCTGCTAGCGGGGGCGGAGAGACCCAGTACTTC. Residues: CASSSASGGGETQYF.

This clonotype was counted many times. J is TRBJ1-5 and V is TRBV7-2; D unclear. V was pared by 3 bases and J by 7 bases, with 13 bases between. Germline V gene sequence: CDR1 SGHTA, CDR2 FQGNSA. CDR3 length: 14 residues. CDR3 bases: TGTGCCAGCAGCTTTGGACTGGAGGGCCAGCCCCAGCATTTT. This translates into CASSFGLEGQPQHF.